This entry is about one T cell receptor beta chain. Original data processing: Amplified reference gene primers provided the basis for estimating nucleated cell counts. Sequenced by immunoSEQ multiplex PCR; TCRdb stores in-frame clones only, minus some. The D gene and trimming were derived from the DNA, and the V and J assignments and clone size from that table. The sample lists under 250,000 clones; 80% were seen once. This sample is drawn from a study of blood T cell repertoires in COVID-19. Turning to the study itself: From the United States, Italy and Spain came samples of acute and convalescent COVID-19. Nucleic acid was either cDNA or gDNA, and it came from T cells, B-cell-depleted T cells, or PBMCs.

The ends lost 5 bases at V and 1 base at J; junction bases unmatched: 7. Germline V gene lookup returns CDR1 SGHVS and CDR2 FQNEAQ. This CDR3 contains 15 residues. The source is a woman in her 70s with acute or convalescent COVID-19. Sequencing used peripheral blood. The V call is TRBV7-8, the J call TRBJ1-2; 7 bases align to TRBD1. This CDR3 reads CASSPGTDYNYGYTF. The CDR3 DNA follows: TGTGCCAGCAGCCCCGGGACAGACTATAACTATGGCTACACCTTC.